Listed below are T cell receptor beta chains from one sample, sequenced in a study of blood T cell repertoires in COVID-19. Sequencing used immunoSEQ multiplex PCR; TCRdb keeps in-frame clones, though not all of them. Counted here are approximately 110,000 clones, over 75% occurring once; the ten biggest clones make up around 32%. Sequenced material: peripheral blood. The receptors stem from a woman older than 75 with acute or convalescent COVID-19. Each CDR3 is given with its conserved first and last residue. The D gene is left open where the match is weak. Only some rows state a clone size, as once, few, many or a class for expanded clones.

J | V | D | size | DNA | CDR3
TRBJ2-7 | TRBV18 | NA | NA | TGTGCCAGCTCACCAATGGGCGTTGAGCAGTACTTC | CASSPMGVEQYF
TRBJ1-5 | TRBV5-1 | TRBD1 | NA | TGCGCCAGCAGCGAAACCGGGACAGCAGGGGAGCCCCAGCATTTT | CASSETGTAGEPQHF
TRBJ2-3 | TRBV19 | NA | NA | TGTGCCAGTAGTATTCTAGGAGATACGCAGTATTTT | CASSILGDTQYF
TRBJ2-3 | TRBV6-7 | TRBD2 | once | TGTGCCAGCAGTTACTCCGGTGGTAGCGGGGGGGCTAGCACAGATACGCAGTATTTT | CASSYSGGSGGASTDTQYF
TRBJ2-7 | TRBV27 | TRBD1 | once | TGTGCCAGCAGGGACAGGGGGAGCTCCTACGAGCAGTACTTC | CASRDRGSSYEQYF
TRBJ1-2 | TRBV19 | TRBD1 | NA | TGTGCCAGTAGGTATGGACAGGGTAACTATGGCTACACCTTC | CASRYGQGNYGYTF
TRBJ2-7 | TRBV30 | NA | NA | TGTGCCTGGAGTGTAGGGGGTAACGGCGAGCAGTACTTC | CAWSVGGNGEQYF
TRBJ2-3 | TRBV7-3 | NA | NA | TGTGCCAGCAGTAGGGGCTTAGGCCCAGATACGCAGTATTTT | CASSRGLGPDTQYF
TRBJ2-3 | TRBV6-5 | NA | NA | TGTGCCAGCAGGCCCTATTCTTACAGCACAGATACGCAGTATTTT | CASRPYSYSTDTQYF
TRBJ2-7 | TRBV24-1 | TRBD1 | NA | TGTGCCACCAGTGATCCCCGAGAGGGGGCATACGAGCAGTACTTC | CATSDPREGAYEQYF
TRBJ1-2 | TRBV6-2/TRBV6-3 | TRBD1 | NA | TGTGCCAGCAGTTGGGACAGGGACGGCTATGGCTACACCTTC | CASSWDRDGYGYTF
TRBJ1-5 | TRBV10-3 | NA | NA | TGTGCCATCAGTGTATTTGGGGGCGCAGGGCAGCCCCAGCATTTT | CAISVFGGAGQPQHF
TRBJ2-2 | TRBV11-3 | TRBD1 | NA | TGTGCCAGCAGCTTAGCGGTCCGAGGGGGCGCCGGGGAGCTGTTTTTT | CASSLAVRGGAGELFF
TRBJ1-4 | TRBV30 | TRBD1 | NA | TGTGCCTGGAGTGGGGTGACAGGGTATAATGAAAAACTGTTTTTT | CAWSGVTGYNEKLFF
TRBJ2-5 | TRBV5-1 | TRBD1 | NA | TGCGCCAGCAGCCCGGGACAGGGTGAGAGGGAGACCCAGTACTTC | CASSPGQGERETQYF
TRBJ2-6 | TRBV4-3 | TRBD2 | NA | TGCGCCAGCAGCCAAGATTTGGGACTAGGATTTGGGGCCAACGTCCTGACTTTC | CASSQDLGLGFGANVLTF
TRBJ1-1 | TRBV2 | TRBD1 | NA | TGTGCCAGCAGTGGCGGGACAGGGAGCATGAACACTGAAGCTTTCTTT | CASSGGTGSMNTEAFF
TRBJ2-7 | TRBV6-5 | NA | NA | TGTGCCAGCACGACACTAGATAAGCAGTACTTC | CASTTLDKQYF
TRBJ1-1 | TRBV30 | TRBD1 | NA | TGTGCTCGGAAGAGGGGGCAGGGTGAAGCTTTCTTT | CARKRGQGEAFF
TRBJ1-1 | TRBV18 | NA | NA | TGTGCCAGCTCACCCCCAGGGGCGGTAACCACTGAAGCTTTCTTT | CASSPPGAVTTEAFF
TRBJ1-2 | TRBV2 | NA | NA | TGTGCCAGCAGGAAGGGGGAGGGTACATATGGCTACACCTTC | CASRKGEGTYGYTF
TRBJ2-3 | TRBV19 | NA | once | TGTGCCAGTAGTAGTAGCACTAGCACAGATACGCAGTATTTT | CASSSSTSTDTQYF
TRBJ1-2 | TRBV29-1 | TRBD1 | NA | TGCAGCGTTGATGGACAGGGTGTAGAAGCTAACTATGGCTACACCTTC | CSVDGQGVEANYGYTF
TRBJ2-1 | TRBV3-1/TRBV3-2 | NA | once | TGTGCCAGCAGCCAGGGCGGGCCTTGGGATGAGCAGTTCTTC | CASSQGGPWDEQFF
TRBJ2-1 | TRBV25-1 | NA | NA | TGTGCCAGCAGTGAGTTGACCGGGAATGAGCAGTTCTTC | CASSELTGNEQFF
TRBJ1-4 | TRBV12-5 | NA | once | TGTGCTAGTGGTTTGGTAGTAGGGTACGAGTGGAGGGGTGAAAAACTGTTTTTT | CASGLVVGYEWRGEKLFF
TRBJ2-5 | TRBV18 | TRBD1 | NA | TGTGCCAGCCAAGACGGGACAGGAGAGACCCAGTACTTC | CASQDGTGETQYF
TRBJ2-7 | TRBV29-1 | TRBD2 | NA | TGCAGCCTTAGGAACCCGAGCGGGGTCTCTAGTCCCTACGAGCAGTACTTC | CSLRNPSGVSSPYEQYF
TRBJ2-7 | TRBV27 | NA | NA | TGTGCCAGCAGTTTTAAACAGGACTACGAGCAGTACTTC | CASSFKQDYEQYF
TRBJ2-3 | TRBV7-2 | TRBD2 | once | TGTGCCAGCAGCCCCGGGCGGGGGATGGATACGCAGTATTTT | CASSPGRGMDTQYF
TRBJ1-1 | TRBV12-3/TRBV12-4 | NA | NA | TGTGCCAGCAAGGGGATGAACACTGAAGCTTTCTTT | CASKGMNTEAFF
TRBJ2-7 | TRBV16 | NA | NA | TGTGCCAGCAGCCAATCCTCCGGACAGCCTTACGAGCAGTACTTC | CASSQSSGQPYEQYF
TRBJ2-7 | TRBV19 | TRBD1 | NA | TGTGCCAGTAGTCCGGGACAGCACTACGAGCAGTACTTC | CASSPGQHYEQYF
TRBJ1-1 | TRBV6-5 | TRBD1 | NA | TGTGCCAGCAGTTTTCCGGGACAGGGTGAAGCTTTCTTT | CASSFPGQGEAFF
TRBJ1-1 | TRBV5-1 | NA | NA | TGCGCCAGCAGCTTGACGGGGAACACTGAAGCTTTCTTT | CASSLTGNTEAFF
TRBJ1-2 | TRBV23-1 | NA | NA | TGCGCCAGCAGCATTGCGGGGCCGAGCTATGGCTACACCTTC | CASSIAGPSYGYTF
TRBJ2-7 | TRBV9 | TRBD1 | NA | TGTGCCAGCAGCGTAGGACAGGGGAGGTACGAGCAGTACTTC | CASSVGQGRYEQYF